This T cell receptor beta chain was sequenced in a study of blood T cells in healthy people across ages. Overall study results and limits: Not knowing donor CMV status may have confounded expanded clonotype changes.

A word on this clonotype: Its matching antigen is unknown.

Germline V gene sequence: CDR1 SGHRS, CDR2 YFSETQ. The CDR3 has 15 amino acids. The ends lost 3 bases at V and 5 bases at J; junction bases unmatched: 7. A J-beta primer mix and a sample-barcoded 5' primer were used in a second PCR of about 7 to 12 cycles. All cDNA molecules were each tagged by a template-switch adaptor with 12 random nucleotides. Each CDR3 protein gets one entry after TCRdb re-called the 5' RACE reads with MiXCR. In the table there are some 760,000 distinct CDR3 sequences, around 25% of which are singletons. This sample also appeared in a second study, on T cells of mothers and their children.

The rearrangement links TRBV5-1 to TRBJ1-4; 7 bases are shared with TRBD1. This clonotype was obtained from a boy aged 5-17 years in good health. Input material: blood. CDR3 nucleotide sequence: TGCGCCAGCAGCTACAGGGACAGCCAGAATGAAAAACTGTTTTTT. Translated: CASSYRDSQNEKLFF. Full variable domain (outside the CDR3, taken from reference TRBV5-1 and TRBJ1-4): KAGVTQTPRYLIKTRGQQVTLSCSPISGHRSVSWYQQTPGQGLQFLFEYFSETQRNKGNFPGRFSGRQFSNSRSEMNVSTLELGDSALYLCASSYRDSQNEKLFFGSGTQLSVL.